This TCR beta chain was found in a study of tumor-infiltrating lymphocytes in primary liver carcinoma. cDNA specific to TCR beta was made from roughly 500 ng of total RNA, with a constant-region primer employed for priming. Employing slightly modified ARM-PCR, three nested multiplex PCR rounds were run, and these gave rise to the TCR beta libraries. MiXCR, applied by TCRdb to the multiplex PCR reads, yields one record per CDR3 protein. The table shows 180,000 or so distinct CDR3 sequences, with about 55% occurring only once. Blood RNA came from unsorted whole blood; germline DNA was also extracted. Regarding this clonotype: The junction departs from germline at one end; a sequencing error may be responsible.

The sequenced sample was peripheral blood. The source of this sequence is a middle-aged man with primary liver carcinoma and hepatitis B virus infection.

CDR3 sequence (DNA): TGCGCCAGCAGCCCCCGCGGCCTGGGACTATTGTCCTACGAGCAGTGCTTC. This sequence encodes CASSPRGLGLLSYEQCF. The chain combines TRBV4-1 with TRBJ2-7, with TRBD2 matching 7 bases. The length of the CDR3 is 17 residues. Germline CDR1 is MGHRA and CDR2 is YSYEKL.